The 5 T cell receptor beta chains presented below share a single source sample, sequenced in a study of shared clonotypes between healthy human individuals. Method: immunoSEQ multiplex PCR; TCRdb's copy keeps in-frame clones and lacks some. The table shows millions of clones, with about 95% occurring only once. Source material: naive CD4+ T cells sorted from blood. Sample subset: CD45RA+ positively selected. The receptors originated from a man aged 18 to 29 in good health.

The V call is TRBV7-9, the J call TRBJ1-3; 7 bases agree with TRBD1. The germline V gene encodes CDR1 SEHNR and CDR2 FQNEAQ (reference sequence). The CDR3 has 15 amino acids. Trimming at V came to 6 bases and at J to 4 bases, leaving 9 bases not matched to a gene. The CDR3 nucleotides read TGTGCCAGCAGTTTTAACAGGGGCTTCGGAAACACCATATATTTT. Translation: CASSFNRGFGNTIYF.

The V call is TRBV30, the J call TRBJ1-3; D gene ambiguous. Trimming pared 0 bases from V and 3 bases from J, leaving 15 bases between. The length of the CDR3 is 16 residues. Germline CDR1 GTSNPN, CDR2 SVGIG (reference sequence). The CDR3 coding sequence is TGTGCCTGGAGTGTAGCCCCGACCGAAGATGGAAACACCATATATTTT. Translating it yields CAWSVAPTEDGNTIYF.

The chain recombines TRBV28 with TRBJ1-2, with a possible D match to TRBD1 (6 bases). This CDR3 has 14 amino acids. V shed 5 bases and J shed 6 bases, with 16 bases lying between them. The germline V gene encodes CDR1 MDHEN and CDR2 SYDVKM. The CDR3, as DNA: TGTGCCAGCAGTCACCGGGGGCGCGTGGATGGCTACACCTTC. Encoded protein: CASSHRGRVDGYTF.

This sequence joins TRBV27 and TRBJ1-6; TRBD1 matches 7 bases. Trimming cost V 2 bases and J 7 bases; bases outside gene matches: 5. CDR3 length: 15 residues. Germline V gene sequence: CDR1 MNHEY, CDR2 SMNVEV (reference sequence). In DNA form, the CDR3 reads TGTGCCAGCAGTTTACTGGGGACAGCCAATTCACCCCTCCACTTT. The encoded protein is CASSLLGTANSPLHF.

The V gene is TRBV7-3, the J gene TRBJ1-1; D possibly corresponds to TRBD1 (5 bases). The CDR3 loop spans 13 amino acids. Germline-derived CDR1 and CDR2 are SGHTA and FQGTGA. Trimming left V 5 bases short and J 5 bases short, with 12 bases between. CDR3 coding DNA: TGTGCCAGCAGCCCCAGAGGGGCGACTGAAGCTTTCTTT. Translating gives CASSPRGATEAFF.